The 11 T cell receptor beta chains below all came from one sample that was sequenced in a study of spatial heterogeneity in lung cancer. Study outcomes and limitations: The study found that expanded intratumoral alpha and beta TCR counts tracked tumor mutation counts.

Via MiXCR, TCRdb re-called the 5' RACE reads, giving one row per CDR3 protein. Among 4,700 or so distinct CDR3 sequences listed, approximately 12% were seen once. The antigens these receptors bind are not known. Regarding time point: sample taken at primary tumor resection. The sample was lung tumor tissue, taken at surgery. The receptors here all came from a male donor with early-stage non-small cell lung cancer.

This clonotype has a handful of counts. This chain uses TRBV3-1 with TRBJ2-1; 14 bases are shared with TRBD2. The J segment lost 2 bases and the V segment lost 4 bases, leaving 13 bases of the junction unmatched. Germline-derived CDR1 and CDR2 are LGHDT and YNNKEL (reference sequence). This CDR3 comprises 20 residues. As DNA, the CDR3 is TGTGCCAGCAGCCGGCGTCGGACTAGCGGGGGGAAAAGCGCCTACAATGAGCAGTTCTTC. Translated: CASSRRRTSGGKSAYNEQFF.

Within the sample, this clonotype is medium-sized. This rearrangement joins TRBV4-3 to TRBJ2-5; D is possibly TRBD2 (5 bases). CDR3 length equals 15 residues. Per the germline V gene, CDR1 is LGHNA and CDR2 is YSLEER. The V end was cut by 5 bases, the J end by 5 bases, with 18 bases between. CDR3: CASSKTGKAWETQYF. DNA for the CDR3: TGCGCCAGCAGCAAAACCGGGAAGGCGTGGGAGACCCAGTACTTC.

This rearrangement joins TRBV30 to TRBJ1-1, with D perhaps matching TRBD1 (6 bases). There are 15 residues in the CDR3. Trimming stripped 5 bases from V and 6 bases from J, with 22 bases between. CDR1 is GTSNPN and CDR2 is SVGIG in the germline V gene (reference sequence). The chain's CDR3 is CAWLAGDKRYAEAFF. The DNA of the CDR3 is TGTGCCTGGTTGGCGGGGGACAAGAGGTATGCTGAAGCTTTCTTT.

A few counts support this clonotype. The gene calls are TRBV11-2 and TRBJ2-7; 10 bases align to TRBD2. This CDR3 is 15 amino acids long. Per the germline V gene, CDR1 is SGHAT and CDR2 is FQNNGV. V shed 1 base and J 2 bases; nucleotides not matched to a gene: 2. The CDR3 bases are TGTGCCAGCAGCTTAGTAGCGGGGGGCACCTACGAGCAGTACTTC. Its translation is CASSLVAGGTYEQYF.

The chain has TRBV5-1 and TRBJ2-3; D may be TRBD2 (6 bases). Germline loops: CDR1 SGHRS, CDR2 YFSETQ. The CDR3 loop spans 13 amino acids. Trimming shortened V by 0 bases and J by 4 bases, and 6 bases separated the two germline ends. This chain's CDR3 is CASSLERADTQYF. CDR3 DNA sequence: TGCGCCAGCAGCTTGGAGCGGGCAGATACGCAGTATTTT.

In its sample, this clonotype is medium-sized (0.01 to 0.1%). The gene calls are TRBV12-3 or TRBV12-4 and TRBJ1-5; the D gene is possibly TRBD1 (5 bases). Deletions cut 1 base from V and 0 bases from J, with 10 bases between. CDR3 length equals 16 residues. CDR3 in DNA: TGTGCCAGCAGTTTAGGGGGACGGACTAGCAATCAGCCCCAGCATTTT. The encoded protein is CASSLGGRTSNQPQHF.

The chain employs TRBV19 and TRBJ1-2; D not certain. The CDR3 totals 15 residues. The germline V and J ends were trimmed by 5 bases and 2 bases, with 15 bases remaining between them. In germline, CDR1 is LNHDA, CDR2 SQIVND (reference sequence). The CDR3 sequence is CASSPVVAVNYGYTF. Here the CDR3 DNA reads TGTGCCAGTAGTCCTGTGGTCGCGGTGAACTATGGCTACACCTTC.

The chain employs TRBV28 and TRBJ1-5; D remains unclear. CDR3 length: 15 residues. The ends were cut back, 6 bases at V and 2 bases at J, with 14 bases in the middle. Germline-derived CDR1 and CDR2 are MDHEN and SYDVKM. CDR3 sequence: CASSTPSEGNQPQHF. CDR3 bases: TGTGCCAGCAGCACTCCAAGCGAGGGCAATCAGCCCCAGCATTTT.

This clonotype was seen a handful of times. The chain combines TRBV7-2 with TRBJ1-2; tentatively, D is TRBD1 (5 bases). This CDR3 contains 15 residues. Per germline, CDR1 SGHTA and CDR2 FQGNSA. Between the trimmed V and J ends, which lost 1 base and 7 bases, there was a span of 16 bases. The CDR3 DNA follows: TGTGCCAGCAGCTTAGGGGGCAGGGTCAGGCGTGGCTACACCTTC. Encoded protein: CASSLGGRVRRGYTF.

By share, this clonotype ranks as medium-sized. This sequence joins TRBV30 and TRBJ1-5; possibly TRBD1 for D (5 bases). V was clipped by 0 bases and J by 6 bases, with 9 bases between them. Germline-derived CDR1 and CDR2 are GTSNPN and SVGIG (reference sequence). This CDR3 is built from 13 residues. The CDR3 is CAWSVEGIQPQHF. DNA for the CDR3: TGTGCCTGGAGTGTAGAGGGGATTCAGCCCCAGCATTTT.

This clonotype has a handful of counts. V is TRBV6-6 and J is TRBJ2-5; D remains unclear. The CDR3 covers 14 residues. Germline-derived CDR1 and CDR2 are MNHNY and SVGAGI (reference sequence). V was pared by 6 bases and J by 5 bases, with 16 bases between. This chain's CDR3 is CASSSGGSVETQYF. CDR3 bases: TGTGCCAGCAGCTCCGGTGGAAGCGTGGAGACCCAGTACTTC.